This T cell receptor beta chain was captured by sequencing in a study of T cell repertoires in cytomegalovirus infection. The study, taken as a whole, reports: Predominance within the ex vivo response was attributable to HLA-C-restricted CMV-specific TCR beta clonotypes. Identification of carriers of CMV plus the relevant HLA was achieved through cumulative public TCR beta family frequency.

The germline CDR1 and CDR2 sequences are SGHAT and FQNNGV. This CDR3 has 15 residues. V was pared by 5 bases and J by 1 base, with 7 bases of the junction left unmatched. Worth noting for this clonotype: Its antigen is still unknown.

TCRdb reanalysed the reads using MiXCR and keeps one entry per CDR3 protein. The sample holds approximately 500,000 distinct CDR3 sequences; about 15% are singletons and the top ten take around 25%. The sequenced sample consisted of CD8+ T cells from PBMCs. V and J are TRBV11-2 and TRBJ1-1; 7 nucleotides match TRBD1. The sequence derives from a human donor in good health (CMV status not recorded). Some clones in this sample may be carry-over from other donors' samples. CDR3 loop: CASSTTQGPNTEAFF. The CDR3 DNA sequence: TGTGCCAGCAGCACCACACAGGGGCCGAACACTGAAGCTTTCTTT.